A selection of T cell receptor beta chains follows, all from one sample in a study of T cell changes during pregnancy in multiple sclerosis. Produced via immunoSEQ multiplex PCR; TCRdb's table is partial and in-frame only. The sample consists of some 80,000 clones, about 92% of them appearing once. The sample here was peripheral blood, taken before pregnancy. The receptors were sampled from a female donor with multiple sclerosis, enrolled in a pregnancy study. CDR3s include the opening cysteine and the closing phenylalanine or tryptophan.

V,J,CDR3
TRBV18,TRBJ1-2,CASSPRDSTPNYGYTF
TRBV13,TRBJ2-1,CASSLTLGGNNEQFF
TRBV6-5,TRBJ1-6,CASSYNSGGGRTPLHF
TRBV29-1,TRBJ2-7,CSVRGGTDYEQYF
TRBV5-6,TRBJ1-2,CASSLATGGYGYTF
TRBV6-1,TRBJ1-1,CASSEAYRNTEAFF
TRBV10-3,TRBJ2-2,CAITTGLDTGELFF
TRBV2,TRBJ2-7,CASTGQGPSYEQYF
TRBV6-5,TRBJ2-5,CASGTFETQYF
TRBV10-3,TRBJ2-7,CAISEDDRGSYEQYF
TRBV11-2,TRBJ2-7,CASSFTRTGRSYEQYF
TRBV5-1,TRBJ2-7,CASSWGQGDDYEQYF
TRBV20-1,TRBJ1-4,CSARDYEKLFF
TRBV5-1,TRBJ2-2,CASSVTGELFF
TRBV4-1,TRBJ2-7,CASSHDTYEQYF
TRBV6-4,TRBJ1-2,CASSPGPTGDYTF
TRBV7-9,TRBJ1-4,CASIGWAEKLFF
TRBV5-1,TRBJ2-7,CASRKEGTDSYEQYF
TRBV10-3,TRBJ1-1,CAISESGRAEAFF
TRBV18,TRBJ1-6,CASSPKGPMQISPLHF
TRBV2,TRBJ1-3,CASSGPPDRVAGNTIYF
TRBV13,TRBJ1-3,CASSTDMGSGNTIYF
TRBV2,TRBJ2-1,CASPGTSGGAWSEQFF
TRBV7-2,TRBJ2-7,CASSLGWGPYEQYF
TRBV7-6,TRBJ2-7,CASSLYARGTLNYEQYF
TRBV7-8,TRBJ2-5,CASSLAPTGTDQETQYF
TRBV5-4,TRBJ1-1,CASSLGDRGGTEAFF
TRBV10-3,TRBJ2-3,CAIRAGSDTQYF
TRBV5-1,TRBJ2-3,CASSLPSDTQYF
TRBV18,TRBJ1-5,CASSLRDSDQPQHF
TRBV5-4,TRBJ1-2,CASSSRDRGYGYTF
TRBV30,TRBJ1-5,CAWSEENNQPQHF
TRBV5-1,TRBJ2-3,CASSLSGGPSTDTQYF
TRBV4-1,TRBJ1-1,CASSQDVGVDTEAFF
TRBV30,TRBJ1-2,CAWEKGTGGPNYGYTF